The 25 T cell receptor beta chains presented below share a single source sample, sequenced in a study of T cell responses to AZD1222 COVID-19 vaccine. Assay: immunoSEQ multiplex PCR; the TCRdb copy retains only in-frame clones and omits some. The table lists about 90,000 clones, over 75% of them singletons. Specimen: peripheral blood, collected on day 0 of AZD1222 vaccination. These receptors originate from an adult in good health.

The rearrangement joins TRBV13 to TRBJ2-7; the match to TRBD2 covers 7 bases. This CDR3 is 14 amino acids long. V gave up 0 bases and J gave up 6 bases; unmatched junction bases: 5. Per germline, CDR1 PRHDT and CDR2 FYEKMQ (reference sequence). The CDR3 DNA sequence: TGTGCCAGCAGCTTAGGCCCGGGGGAGGGCGAGCAGTACTTC. Its protein is CASSLGPGEGEQYF.

The chain is built from TRBV4-3 and TRBJ2-1, with a tentative D call TRBD1 (5 bases). This CDR3 is built from 17 residues. The V and J ends lost 0 bases and 0 bases respectively, with 12 bases between them. CDR1 is LGHNA, CDR2 YSLEER, per germline. The CDR3 sequence is CASSQERQKSSYNEQFF. The CDR3 DNA reads TGCGCCAGCAGCCAAGAAAGACAGAAGAGCTCCTACAATGAGCAGTTCTTC.

This sequence joins TRBV24-1 and TRBJ2-1, with D tentatively TRBD1 or TRBD2 (5 bases each). The CDR3 is 14 amino acids. The V gene lost 7 bases and the J gene lost 4 bases, with 13 bases spanning the gap. Germline assignment: CDR1 KGHDR and CDR2 SFDVKD. CDR3 DNA: TGTGCCACCAGCGGGTCGAGGGGTTACAATGAGCAGTTCTTC. Translating gives CATSGSRGYNEQFF.

This chain's CDR3 is CASSPGQLPTNEKLFF. CDR3 nucleotides: TGTGCCAGCAGCCCCGGACAGTTACCAACTAATGAAAAACTGTTTTTT. This sequence joins TRBV5-8 and TRBJ1-4; possibly TRBD1 for D (6 bases). The CDR3 runs 16 residues. CDR1 and CDR2 (germline): SGHTS, YDEGEE. V was clipped by 4 bases and J by 0 bases, with 13 bases between them.

The V call is TRBV10-1, the J call TRBJ1-1; weak D call: TRBD1 (5 bases). The CDR3 contains 15 residues. Germline V gene sequence: CDR1 WNHNN, CDR2 SYGVQD (reference sequence). V lost 0 bases, J lost 5 bases, and 13 bases lay in between. For the CDR3, the DNA is TGCGCCAGCAGTGAGTCCCCAGGGATGAGGACTGAAGCTTTCTTT. It codes for CASSESPGMRTEAFF.

This chain joins TRBV9 and TRBJ2-2; D not resolved. V was cut by 0 bases and J by 4 bases, with 4 bases left in between. The germline gives CDR1 SGDLS, CDR2 YYNGEE. CDR3 length: 13 residues. CDR3 nucleotide sequence: TGTGCCAGCAGCGTAGCTAGCACCGGGGAGCTGTTTTTT. The encoded protein is CASSVASTGELFF.

This chain connects TRBV7-9 to TRBJ1-1; TRBD1 matches at 10 bases. V shed 2 bases and J 3 bases; nucleotides not matched to a gene: 3. The CDR3 is 15 amino acids. Germline V gene sequence: CDR1 SEHNR, CDR2 FQNEAQ (reference sequence). The CDR3 DNA reads as TGTGCCAGCAGCTTAAGACAGGGGGCGGACACTGAAGCTTTCTTT. It encodes CASSLRQGADTEAFF.

This rearrangement joins TRBV6-5 to TRBJ2-3; D possibly corresponds to TRBD2 (7 bases). Germline loops: CDR1 MNHEY, CDR2 SVGAGI. Trimming pared 4 bases from V and 1 base from J, leaving 15 bases between. This CDR3 has 16 amino acids. CDR3 loop: CASSSLRGGGTDTQYF. For the CDR3, the DNA is TGTGCCAGCAGTTCCCTCAGGGGAGGGGGCACAGATACGCAGTATTTT.

This clone was recorded only once. The chain uses TRBV5-1 and TRBJ2-5; D remains ambiguous. The CDR3 loop spans 14 amino acids. With 5 bases removed from V and 1 base from J, the gap between germline ends came to 12 bases. Germline V CDR1 and CDR2: SGHRS, YFSETQ. The CDR3 is CASSTEPTQETQYF. The CDR3 nucleotides read TGCGCCAGCAGTACAGAGCCCACCCAAGAGACCCAGTACTTC.

As DNA, the CDR3 is TGTGCCAGCTCACCAATTCTTCGGGAGGTGGGCAATGAGCAGTTCTTC. Its translation is CASSPILREVGNEQFF. The rearrangement joins TRBV18 to TRBJ2-1; 7 bases are shared with TRBD2. V trimming: 2 bases; J trimming: 6 bases; junction bases outside the gene matches: 10. Germline-derived CDR1 and CDR2 are KGHSH and LQKENI. The CDR3 has 16 residues.

This chain connects TRBV6-5 to TRBJ2-1; perhaps D is TRBD1 or TRBD2 (5 bases each). The length of the CDR3 is 13 residues. Germline V gene data show CDR1 as MNHEY and CDR2 as SVGAGI. V lost 3 bases and J lost 5, with 8 bases in between. This chain's CDR3 is CASSYLGDNEQFF. The CDR3 DNA is TGTGCCAGCAGTTATTTGGGGGACAATGAGCAGTTCTTC.

This clone was observed once. The CDR3 DNA is TGTGCCAGTAGTATTGGTGGGAGAGCTAATGAAAAACTGTTTTTT. Translating it yields CASSIGGRANEKLFF. The J gene is TRBJ1-4, the V gene TRBV19; D ambiguous. Germline V lookup: CDR1 LNHDA, CDR2 SQIVND (reference sequence). The CDR3 length is 15 residues. The V end lost 3 bases, the J end lost 3 bases, and 11 bases lay between the germline ends.

The chain combines TRBV4-1 with TRBJ2-1; no reliable D call. V was shortened by 0 bases and J by 8 bases, with 5 bases between the two germline ends. Germline lookup yields CDR1 MGHRA and CDR2 YSYEKL. This CDR3 comprises 12 residues. The CDR3 protein is CASSQDWHEQFF. As DNA, the CDR3 is TGCGCCAGCAGCCAAGATTGGCATGAGCAGTTCTTC.

In its sample, this clone was seen once. V and J are TRBV27 and TRBJ1-5; 8 bases match TRBD1. In germline, CDR1 is MNHEY, CDR2 SMNVEV (reference sequence). V was clipped by 3 bases and J by 6 bases; unmatched bases: 4. This CDR3 has 14 amino acids. The chain's CDR3 is CASSFSGGLQPQHF. In DNA form, the CDR3 reads TGTGCCAGCAGTTTCTCAGGGGGCCTTCAGCCCCAGCATTTT.

This sequence joins TRBV18 and TRBJ1-2; possible D gene TRBD1, 5 bases. Trimming cost V 0 bases and J 2 bases, with 7 bases left between them. Germline V CDR1 and CDR2: KGHSH, LQKENI. This CDR3 spans 14 amino acids. CDR3 nucleotide sequence: TGTGCCAGCTCACCACCTTCAGGGAACTATGGCTACACCTTC. This gives the protein CASSPPSGNYGYTF.

The V gene is TRBV27, the J gene TRBJ2-6; unclear D gene. The germline gives CDR1 MNHEY, CDR2 SMNVEV (reference sequence). Trimming removed 3 bases at V and 1 base at J, with 1 base between. The CDR3 is 13 residues long. This CDR3 reads CASSFSGANVLTF. DNA for the CDR3: TGTGCCAGCAGTTTTTCTGGGGCCAACGTCCTGACTTTC.

The rearrangement uses TRBV19 and TRBJ2-5; TRBD1 might be the D (6 bases). Trimming took off 10 bases at V and 8 bases at J, with 17 bases between the two ends. Germline V gene data show CDR1 as LNHDA and CDR2 as SQIVND (reference sequence). This CDR3 has 12 amino acids. CDR3 coding DNA: TGTGCCACCGGGACAAACCACGCAACCCAGTACTTC. Translated, it gives CATGTNHATQYF.

This clone was recorded once. The chain uses TRBV7-2 and TRBJ1-5; 8 nucleotides align to TRBD1. Per the germline V gene, CDR1 is SGHTA and CDR2 is FQGNSA. The ends lost 3 bases at V and 6 bases at J; junction bases unmatched: 10. The length of the CDR3 is 16 residues. CDR3 sequence (DNA): TGTGCCAGCAGCTTGACAGGGGTCGGTGAAGGTCAGCCCCAGCATTTT. This encodes CASSLTGVGEGQPQHF.

V and J are TRBV30 and TRBJ2-7; 12 bases fit TRBD1. The CDR3 runs to 19 residues. Trimming at V came to 0 bases and at J to 6 bases, leaving 18 bases not matched to a gene. Germline assignment: CDR1 GTSNPN and CDR2 SVGIG (reference sequence). This CDR3 reads CAWSVMGQGAWREYLEQYF. CDR3 nucleotide sequence: TGTGCCTGGAGTGTTATGGGACAGGGGGCCTGGCGGGAGTATCTCGAGCAGTACTTC.

This clone was seen only once. V gene TRBV30 combines with J gene TRBJ2-7; 7 positions agree with TRBD2. Germline V CDR1 and CDR2: GTSNPN, SVGIG (reference sequence). V lost 3 bases, J lost 2 bases, and 7 bases stayed unmatched. This CDR3 is 14 amino acids long. The CDR3 DNA is TGTGCCTGGAGCCCCTGGGAGGGCCCCTACGAGCAGTACTTC. It encodes CAWSPWEGPYEQYF. The full variable domain, completed using reference TRBV30 and TRBJ2-7, is SQTIHQWPATLVQPVGSPLSLECTVEGTSNPNLYWYRQAAGRGLQLLFYSVGIGQISSEVPQNLSASRPQDRQFILSSKKLLLSDSGFYLCAWSPWEGPYEQYFGPGTRLTVT.

The table lists this clone with a count of one. The V gene is TRBV5-1, the J gene TRBJ2-7; no reliable D call. Trimming took 5 bases from V and 3 from J, leaving 12 bases between them. The germline V gene encodes CDR1 SGHRS and CDR2 YFSETQ. This CDR3 comprises 13 residues. CDR3 in DNA: TGCGCCAGCAGTCCCGGGCGAGTCTACGAGCAGTACTTC. It specifies CASSPGRVYEQYF.

This clone has a single count. The gene calls are TRBV5-1 and TRBJ2-2; D not certain. V was pared by 5 bases and J by 6 bases, with 14 bases between. CDR1 SGHRS and CDR2 YFSETQ come from the germline V gene. The CDR3 runs 14 residues. The CDR3 DNA reads as TGCGCCAGCAGAAAGAATCCGGGTGCCGGGGAGCTGTTTTTT. It translates to CASRKNPGAGELFF.

This clone was seen a handful of times. The rearrangement links TRBV9 to TRBJ2-7; D gene ambiguous. CDR1 and CDR2 from the germline V gene are SGDLS and YYNGEE. The CDR3 is 15 residues long. Trimming stripped 0 bases from V and 6 bases from J, with 16 bases between. The CDR3 is CASSVGWQQAREQYF. DNA of the CDR3: TGTGCCAGCAGCGTAGGGTGGCAGCAGGCACGCGAGCAGTACTTC.

The J gene is TRBJ2-3, the V gene TRBV11-2, with 9 bases lining up with TRBD2. The germline CDR1 and CDR2 sequences are SGHAT and FQNNGV. Trimming cost V 2 bases and J 3 bases; bases outside gene matches: 15. The CDR3 consists of 19 residues. The DNA of the CDR3 is TGTGCCAGCAGCTTATTGGTCGGCGGGAGGGCGTCCAGAACAGATACGCAGTATTTT. Protein sequence: CASSLLVGGRASRTDTQYF.

The genes are TRBV6-1 and TRBJ2-1; perhaps TRBD2 as D (6 bases). The V gene lost 1 base and the J gene lost 0 bases, with 10 bases spanning the gap. The CDR3 runs 16 residues. Germline CDR1 is MNHNS and CDR2 is SASEGT. The CDR3 DNA reads as TGTGCCAGCAGTGAAGTACCCGGGAGCTCCTACAATGAGCAGTTCTTC. This gives the protein CASSEVPGSSYNEQFF.